These 12 T cell receptor beta chains came from one sample sequenced in a study of PD-1 blockade in mismatch repair-deficient tumors. The protocol was immunoSEQ multiplex PCR, while the TCRdb copy is restricted to in-frame clones and leaves out a portion. The data hold fewer than 60,000 clones, with over 60% observed a single time. The specimen comprised PBMCs, sampled before pembrolizumab treatment. The source is an adult with mismatch repair-deficient cancer.

This clone showed up just once. The chain is built from TRBV5-4 and TRBJ2-1, with D uncertain. In germline, CDR1 is SGHNT, CDR2 YYREEE (reference sequence). There are 13 residues in the CDR3. The germline V and J ends were trimmed by 0 bases and 4 bases, with 5 bases remaining between them. CDR3 sequence (DNA): TGTGCCAGCAGCTTGGAGATTTACAATGAGCAGTTCTTC. Translating gives CASSLEIYNEQFF.

In DNA form, the CDR3 reads TGTGCCAGCAGCCAAGATATAGATGGGGATGAGCAGTTCTTC. Its translation is CASSQDIDGDEQFF. The chain has TRBV4-2 and TRBJ2-1; D is undetermined. The CDR3 has 14 amino acids. Germline CDR1 reads LGHNA; CDR2 reads YNFKEQ. Trimming removed 0 bases from V and 8 bases from J, with 11 bases in between.

J is TRBJ1-4 and V is TRBV7-9; D remains unclear. CDR1 SEHNR and CDR2 FQNEAQ come from the germline V gene (reference sequence). V gave up 4 bases and J gave up 7 bases, with 10 bases separating them. CDR3 length: 13 residues. CDR3 residues: CASSSSLGEKLFF. The CDR3 nucleotides are TGTGCCAGCAGCTCTTCCTTGGGTGAAAAACTGTTTTTT.

V is TRBV9 and J is TRBJ1-1, with a possible D match to TRBD1 (5 bases). V shed 7 bases and J shed 3 bases, with 13 bases lying between them. This CDR3 has 13 amino acids. Per the germline V gene, CDR1 is SGDLS and CDR2 is YYNGEE. CDR3 in amino acids: CASAGGGDTEAFF. CDR3 bases: TGTGCCAGCGCTGGGGGTGGGGACACTGAAGCTTTCTTT.

Notes on this clone: A read error is likely, as this CDR3 ends without the conserved phenylalanine or tryptophan. This sequence joins TRBV5-6 and TRBJ1-4, with D unresolved. The germline CDR1 and CDR2 sequences are SGHDT and YYEEEE. V was clipped by 5 bases and J by 4 bases, with 15 bases between them. The CDR3 spans 15 residues. CDR3: CASSTGRVLNEKLFL. For the CDR3, the DNA is TGTGCCAGCAGTACTGGAAGGGTCCTTAATGAAAAACTGTTTCTT.

This clone showed up just a few times. The gene calls are TRBV7-9 and TRBJ2-3; D is perhaps TRBD2 (6 bases). Germline assignment: CDR1 SEHNR and CDR2 FQNEAQ (reference sequence). The CDR3 consists of 18 residues. V shed 0 bases and J shed 2 bases, with 18 bases lying between them. The chain's CDR3 is CASSLARGWGRYTDTQYF. The CDR3 nucleotides read TGTGCCAGCAGCTTAGCGCGGGGTTGGGGAAGATACACAGATACGCAGTATTTT.

This rearrangement joins TRBV7-8 to TRBJ2-1; D is perhaps TRBD2 (6 bases). The CDR3 length is 18 residues. Germline V gene lookup returns CDR1 SGHVS and CDR2 FQNEAQ. V lost 0 bases to trimming and J lost 4 bases, with 19 bases between them. The DNA of the CDR3 is TGTGCCAGCAGCTTAGCGCCCCGGGGGATAATGGAATACAATGAGCAGTTCTTC. Its protein product is CASSLAPRGIMEYNEQFF. The full variable domain, its missing parts supplied by reference TRBV7-8 and TRBJ2-1, is GAGVSQSPRYKVAKRGQDVALRCDPISGHVSLFWYQQALGQGPEFLTYFQNEAQLDKSGLPSDRFFAERPEGSVSTLKIQRTQQEDSAVYLCASSLAPRGIMEYNEQFFGPGTRLTVL.

The CDR3 coding sequence is TGTGCCCTTTTGACAGGGTCAACCTACGAGCAGTACTTC. It encodes CALLTGSTYEQYF. The rearrangement joins TRBV30 to TRBJ2-7; 7 bases are a match to TRBD1. This CDR3 is 13 amino acids long. V shed 8 bases and J 2 bases; nucleotides not matched to a gene: 9. Germline CDR1 reads GTSNPN; CDR2 reads SVGIG (reference sequence).

This sequence joins TRBV9 and TRBJ1-3; D not certain. The germline V gene has CDR1 SGDLS and CDR2 YYNGEE. The V end was cut by 0 bases, the J end by 0 bases, with 10 bases between. The CDR3 runs 16 residues. Here the CDR3 reads CASSVVYRSSGNTIYF. CDR3 DNA sequence: TGTGCCAGCAGCGTAGTATACAGAAGCTCTGGAAACACCATATATTTT.

V gene TRBV4-1 combines with J gene TRBJ2-2, with a weak D call TRBD2 (7 bases). The length of the CDR3 is 16 residues. Germline V gene data show CDR1 as MGHRA and CDR2 as YSYEKL. V was pared by 5 bases and J by 5 bases, with 18 bases between. The CDR3 here is CASSRGGLVRTGELFF. The CDR3, as DNA: TGCGCCAGCAGCAGGGGGGGTCTCGTTAGAACCGGGGAGCTGTTTTTT.

V is TRBV30 and J is TRBJ1-5; D ambiguous. The length of the CDR3 is 12 residues. Germline V gene sequence: CDR1 GTSNPN, CDR2 SVGIG (reference sequence). The V end was cut by 5 bases, the J end by 3 bases, with 8 bases between. The CDR3 DNA follows: TGTGCCTGGGGCGGGCTCAATCAGCCCCAGCATTTT. This gives the protein CAWGGLNQPQHF.

V usage is TRBV7-2 and J usage is TRBJ2-1; tentative D call: TRBD2 (6 bases). This CDR3 region has 15 residues. CDR1 is SGHTA and CDR2 is FQGNSA in the germline V gene. The ends were cut back, 7 bases at V and 0 bases at J, with 13 bases in the middle. CDR3 loop: CASTLRGSSYNEQFF. The DNA for the CDR3 is TGTGCCAGCACCCTTCGGGGGAGCTCCTACAATGAGCAGTTCTTC.